These 24 T cell receptor beta chains were all obtained from the same sample, sequenced in a study of beta chain features in type 1 diabetes. TCRB transcripts that were expressed got sequenced, as all of the isolated RNA had been reverse transcribed. Profiling relied on immunoSEQ multiplex PCR, and the TCRdb table lists in-frame clones only, not all of them. The sample holds about 230,000 clones; about 9.3% are singletons and the top ten take around 0.037%. Sample: naive CD4+ T cells from blood. Source of these receptors: a woman under 30 in good health.

This clone was counted between two and nine times. V and J are TRBV10-3 and TRBJ2-7; possible D gene TRBD2, 5 bases. Germline CDR1 ENHRY, CDR2 SYGVKD. Trimming removed 3 bases at V and 5 bases at J, with 17 bases between. The CDR3 spans 15 residues. The chain's CDR3 is CAISESRGVGDEQYF. The CDR3 DNA reads TGTGCCATCAGTGAAAGCCGCGGCGTCGGGGACGAGCAGTACTTC.

This clone was counted only a few times. The V and J genes are TRBV4-2 and TRBJ2-1, with 10 positions matching TRBD1. Looked up from germline, CDR1 is LGHNA and CDR2 is YNFKEQ. V was pared by 3 bases and J by 5 bases, with 7 bases of the junction left unmatched. This CDR3 contains 16 residues. The CDR3 DNA reads as TGTGCCAGCAGCCAGGTCGGGACAGGGGTGAACAATGAGCAGTTCTTC. Its translation is CASSQVGTGVNNEQFF.

The J gene is TRBJ2-7, the V gene TRBV7-8, with D tentatively TRBD1 (5 bases). This CDR3 is 14 amino acids long. Germline CDR1 SGHVS, CDR2 FQNEAQ. V was clipped by 2 bases and J by 0 bases, with 8 bases between them. The CDR3: CASSLSGNSYEQYF. CDR3 bases: TGTGCCAGCAGCTTATCAGGGAACTCCTACGAGCAGTACTTC.

The table lists this clone with a few counts. The V gene is TRBV5-1, the J gene TRBJ2-7, with 7 bases identical to TRBD1. The CDR3 spans 17 residues. CDR1 is SGHRS and CDR2 is YFSETQ in the germline V gene. The ends lost 2 bases at V and 0 bases at J; junction bases unmatched: 11. The DNA of the CDR3 is TGCGCCAGCAGCTTCCTCCGGGACAGCCTTGACTCCTACGAGCAGTACTTC. It encodes CASSFLRDSLDSYEQYF.

This CDR3 is CASSSLAGGPYNEQFF. As DNA, the CDR3 is TGTGCCAGCAGCTCGCTAGCGGGGGGGCCCTACAATGAGCAGTTCTTC. The genes are TRBV11-2 and TRBJ2-1; 12 bases align to TRBD2. V gave up 4 bases and J gave up 2 bases; unmatched junction bases: 3. This CDR3 contains 16 residues. Germline CDR1 reads SGHAT; CDR2 reads FQNNGV.

This clone was counted a few times. The V call is TRBV7-8, the J call TRBJ2-5; 7 bases map to TRBD1. Germline V gene data show CDR1 as SGHVS and CDR2 as FQNEAQ. V was clipped by 5 bases and J by 5 bases; unmatched bases: 11. This CDR3 has 15 amino acids. For the CDR3, the DNA is TGTGCCAGCAGCCCGGGACAGCCCAAGAGGGAGACCCAGTACTTC. Its protein is CASSPGQPKRETQYF.

This clone was observed a few times. V and J are TRBV5-4 and TRBJ2-7, with TRBD2 identical over 12 bases. CDR3 length: 16 amino acids. The J segment lost 2 bases and the V segment lost 3 bases, leaving 6 bases of the junction unmatched. Germline values: CDR1 SGHNT, CDR2 YYREEE (reference sequence). The CDR3 nucleotides are TGTGCCAGCAGCTCAAGGGCTAGCGGGAGGGCCTACGAGCAGTACTTC. Protein sequence: CASSSRASGRAYEQYF.

Only a few counts were recorded for this clone. Mismatch with germline at one junction end may stem from a read error. This sequence joins TRBV9 and TRBJ2-1; D is uncertain. This CDR3 region has 15 residues. The germline V gene has CDR1 SGDLS and CDR2 YYNGEE. The CDR3 DNA reads TGTGCCAGCAGCGTAGCTTCGGCACGTTACAGTGAGCAGTTCTTC. This encodes CASSVASARYSEQFF.

Only a few counts were recorded for this clone. The CDR3 region has the DNA TGTGCCAGCAGCTTCCAGGGGGTTCGCTACGAGCAGTACTTC. Encoded protein: CASSFQGVRYEQYF. The chain employs TRBV5-6 and TRBJ2-7, with TRBD1 matching over 7 bases. This CDR3 is built from 14 residues. J was trimmed by 3 bases and V by 2 bases; bases with no gene match: 5. The V gene's germline CDR1 is SGHDT and CDR2 YYEEEE.

This clone has more than one count but fewer than ten. The chain has TRBV14 and TRBJ1-4, with D unclear. The germline CDR1 and CDR2 sequences are SGHDN and FVKESK. The V gene lost 3 bases and the J gene lost 6 bases, with 14 bases spanning the gap. This CDR3 region has 15 residues. The CDR3 DNA reads TGTGCCAGCAGCCAGCTAGGTCAGATGGATGAAAAACTGTTTTTT. The encoded protein is CASSQLGQMDEKLFF.

The V and J genes are TRBV7-9 and TRBJ1-4; 7 nucleotides match TRBD1. Per the germline V gene, CDR1 is SEHNR and CDR2 is FQNEAQ (reference sequence). There are 13 residues in the CDR3. Losses at the gene ends were 4 bases for V and 7 bases for J; bases not matched to a gene: 3. CDR3: CASSWTGGEKLFF. For the CDR3, the DNA is TGTGCCAGCAGCTGGACAGGAGGTGAAAAACTGTTTTTT.

This clone was observed a few times. The rearrangement links TRBV5-1 to TRBJ2-5, with D possibly being TRBD1 (5 bases). The germline gives CDR1 SGHRS, CDR2 YFSETQ. The CDR3 runs to 13 residues. Trimming pared 2 bases from V and 2 bases from J, leaving 7 bases between. The CDR3 here is CASSFDRQETQYF. DNA of the CDR3: TGCGCCAGCAGCTTCGACAGACAAGAGACCCAGTACTTC.

The genes are TRBV18 and TRBJ1-2; 9 bases agree with TRBD1. In germline, CDR1 is KGHSH, CDR2 LQKENI. This CDR3 contains 15 residues. V lost 4 bases and J lost 6; bases outside the gene matches: 9. This chain's CDR3 is CASSRPGQGYHGYTF. CDR3 nucleotides: TGTGCCAGCTCACGACCGGGACAGGGTTACCATGGCTACACCTTC.

The V gene is TRBV5-1, the J gene TRBJ2-5, with 7 bases that match TRBD1. Germline V CDR1 and CDR2: SGHRS, YFSETQ. The trim removed 0 bases at V and 1 base at J, leaving 3 bases unmatched. This CDR3 is 15 amino acids long. CDR3 residues: CASSLGDSFQETQYF. For the CDR3, the DNA is TGCGCCAGCAGCTTGGGGGACAGCTTCCAAGAGACCCAGTACTTC.

This clone was observed a handful of times. This chain links TRBV5-1 with TRBJ2-5, with D unresolved. The CDR3 is 13 residues long. CDR1 and CDR2 from the germline V gene are SGHRS and YFSETQ. V was pared by 5 bases and J by 5 bases, with 13 bases between. CDR3 amino acids: CASSRDKRETQYF. Here the CDR3 DNA reads TGCGCCAGCAGTCGCGATAAGAGGGAGACCCAGTACTTC.

In this sample, this clone turned up many times. The gene calls are TRBV30 and TRBJ2-3; tentatively, D is TRBD2 (5 bases). V lost 8 bases and J lost 6, with 9 bases in between. Germline V gene sequence: CDR1 GTSNPN, CDR2 SVGIG (reference sequence). The CDR3 spans 10 residues. CDR3 bases: TGTGCCGGCGGGCGGGATACGCAGTATTTT. Translated, it gives CAGGRDTQYF.

This clone has only a few counts. The rearrangement joins TRBV7-9 to TRBJ1-4; no clear D gene. In germline, CDR1 is SEHNR, CDR2 FQNEAQ (reference sequence). Trimming took 3 bases from V and 5 from J, leaving 13 bases between them. The CDR3 covers 15 residues. In DNA, the CDR3 is TGTGCCAGCAGCTTGGCATTAGGCGGCAATGAAAAACTGTTTTTT. Encoded protein: CASSLALGGNEKLFF.

The chain couples TRBV6-5 to TRBJ1-2; D remains ambiguous. Deletions cut 8 bases from V and 0 bases from J, with 10 bases between. This CDR3 is 13 amino acids long. Germline V gene sequence: CDR1 MNHEY, CDR2 SVGAGI. The CDR3: CASRGSANYGYTF. The CDR3 nucleotides read TGTGCCAGCCGTGGCTCAGCTAACTATGGCTACACCTTC.

This rearrangement joins TRBV27 to TRBJ1-1, with 10 bases aligning to TRBD1. From germline, CDR1 is MNHEY and CDR2 SMNVEV (reference sequence). Trimming removed 5 bases from V and 9 bases from J; junction bases left unmatched: 3. This CDR3 is built from 12 residues. DNA for the CDR3: TGTGCCAGCAGTCCGGGACAGGGGAAAGCTTTCTTT. This sequence encodes CASSPGQGKAFF.

This clone turned up a few times. Additional DNA sequences in this sample encode the identical CDR3. The chain uses TRBV5-4 and TRBJ1-5; D gene ambiguous. The CDR3 consists of 15 residues. Trimming took off 0 bases at V and 1 base at J, with 8 bases between the two ends. Germline V lookup: CDR1 SGHNT, CDR2 YYREEE (reference sequence). CDR3 sequence (DNA): TGTGCCAGCAGCTTGGGAGGAGGGAGCAATCAGCCCCAGCATTTT. Encoded protein: CASSLGGGSNQPQHF.

The chain recombines TRBV2 with TRBJ1-2; possible D gene TRBD1, 6 bases. Germline V gene data show CDR1 as SNHLY and CDR2 as FYNNEI. The germline V and J ends were trimmed by 4 bases and 5 bases, with 11 bases remaining between them. CDR3 length: 13 residues. CDR3 loop: CASSGSGVYGYTF. CDR3 bases: TGTGCCAGCAGTGGCTCAGGGGTGTATGGCTACACCTTC.

The chain uses TRBV5-1 and TRBJ2-7, with 10 positions matching TRBD2. Germline trimming cut 4 bases from V and 2 bases from J; bases unmatched to any gene: 6. The CDR3 totals 15 residues. Germline V gene sequence: CDR1 SGHRS, CDR2 YFSETQ. The CDR3: CASSGPTSGAYEQYF. DNA of the CDR3: TGCGCCAGCAGCGGACCCACTAGCGGGGCCTACGAGCAGTACTTC.

This clone was observed a few times. The V gene is TRBV6-6, the J gene TRBJ1-1, with D uncertain. In germline, CDR1 is MNHNY, CDR2 SVGAGI (reference sequence). V was shortened by 4 bases and J by 8 bases, with 14 bases between the two germline ends. The CDR3 covers 13 residues. CDR3: CASSSTSIWEAFF. The DNA for the CDR3 is TGTGCCAGCAGTTCAACTTCAATATGGGAAGCTTTCTTT.

There are many counts of this clone. J is TRBJ2-7 and V is TRBV9, with unresolved D. V was cut by 0 bases and J by 2 bases, with 6 bases left in between. The germline gives CDR1 SGDLS, CDR2 YYNGEE. The CDR3 runs 13 residues. CDR3 residues: CASSVGPTYEQYF. The DNA for the CDR3 is TGTGCCAGCAGCGTAGGTCCTACCTACGAGCAGTACTTC.